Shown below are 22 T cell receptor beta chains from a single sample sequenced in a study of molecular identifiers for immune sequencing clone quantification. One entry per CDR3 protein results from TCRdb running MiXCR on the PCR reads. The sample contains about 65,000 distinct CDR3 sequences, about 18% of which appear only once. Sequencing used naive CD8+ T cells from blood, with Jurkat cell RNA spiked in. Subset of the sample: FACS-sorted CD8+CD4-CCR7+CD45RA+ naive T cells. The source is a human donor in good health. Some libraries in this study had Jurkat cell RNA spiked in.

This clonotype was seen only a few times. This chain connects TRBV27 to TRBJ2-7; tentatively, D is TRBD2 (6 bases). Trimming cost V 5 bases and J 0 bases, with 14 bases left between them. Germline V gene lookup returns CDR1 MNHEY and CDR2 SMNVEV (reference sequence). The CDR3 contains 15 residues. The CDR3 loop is CASSPGLSGSYEQYF. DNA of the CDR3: TGTGCCAGCAGTCCAGGACTTAGCGGCTCCTACGAGCAGTACTTC.

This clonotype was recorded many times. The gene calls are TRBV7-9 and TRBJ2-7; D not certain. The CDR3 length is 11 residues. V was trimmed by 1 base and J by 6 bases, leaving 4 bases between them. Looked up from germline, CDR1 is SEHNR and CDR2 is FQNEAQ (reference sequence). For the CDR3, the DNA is TGTGCCAGCAGCTTAGATCGCGAGCAGTACTTC. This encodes CASSLDREQYF.

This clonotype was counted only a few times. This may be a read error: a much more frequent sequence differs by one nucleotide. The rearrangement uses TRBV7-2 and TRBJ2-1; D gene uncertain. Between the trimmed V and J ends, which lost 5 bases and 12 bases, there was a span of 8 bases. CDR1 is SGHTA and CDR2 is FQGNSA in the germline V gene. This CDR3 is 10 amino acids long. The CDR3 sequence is CASSTGGQFF. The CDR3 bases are TGTGCCAGCAGCACCGGTGGGCAGTTCTTC.

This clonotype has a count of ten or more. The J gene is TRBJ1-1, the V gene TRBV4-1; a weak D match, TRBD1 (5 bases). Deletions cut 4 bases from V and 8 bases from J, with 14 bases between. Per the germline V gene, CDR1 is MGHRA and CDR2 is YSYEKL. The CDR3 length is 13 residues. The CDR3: CASSLGTAGEAFF. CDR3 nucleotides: TGCGCCAGCAGCCTCGGGACTGCAGGCGAAGCTTTCTTT.

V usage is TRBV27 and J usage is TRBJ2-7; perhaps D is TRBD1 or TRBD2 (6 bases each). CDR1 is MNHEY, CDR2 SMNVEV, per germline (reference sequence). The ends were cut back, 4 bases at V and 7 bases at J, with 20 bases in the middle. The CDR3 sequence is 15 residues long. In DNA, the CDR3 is TGTGCCAGCAGTTCGGTTATAGTCGGGGGCGAAGAGCAGTACTTC. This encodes CASSSVIVGGEEQYF.

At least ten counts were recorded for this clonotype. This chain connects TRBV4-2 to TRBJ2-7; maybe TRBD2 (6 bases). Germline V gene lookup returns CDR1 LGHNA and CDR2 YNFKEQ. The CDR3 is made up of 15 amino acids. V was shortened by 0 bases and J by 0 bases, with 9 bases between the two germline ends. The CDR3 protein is CASSQDSGSSYEQYF. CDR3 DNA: TGTGCCAGCAGCCAAGATTCCGGGAGCTCCTACGAGCAGTACTTC.

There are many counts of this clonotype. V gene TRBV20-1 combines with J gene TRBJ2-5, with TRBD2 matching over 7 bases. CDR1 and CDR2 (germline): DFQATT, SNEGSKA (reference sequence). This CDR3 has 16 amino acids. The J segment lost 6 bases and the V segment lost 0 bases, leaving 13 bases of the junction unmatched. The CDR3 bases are TGCAGTGCTAGAGATATGAGCGGGGACCCTCTAAAGACCCAGTACTTC. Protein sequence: CSARDMSGDPLKTQYF.

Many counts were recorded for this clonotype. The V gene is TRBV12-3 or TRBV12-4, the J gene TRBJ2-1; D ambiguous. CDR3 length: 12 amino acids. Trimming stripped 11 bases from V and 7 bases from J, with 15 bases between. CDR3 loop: CALGWLDNEQFF. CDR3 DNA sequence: TGTGCCTTAGGCTGGCTCGATAATGAGCAGTTCTTC.

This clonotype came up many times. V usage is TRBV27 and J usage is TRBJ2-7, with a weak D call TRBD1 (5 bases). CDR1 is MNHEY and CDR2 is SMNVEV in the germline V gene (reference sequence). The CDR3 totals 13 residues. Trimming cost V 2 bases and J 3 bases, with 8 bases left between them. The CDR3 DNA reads TGTGCCAGCAGTTTACTAGGGGACTACGAGCAGTACTTC. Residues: CASSLLGDYEQYF.

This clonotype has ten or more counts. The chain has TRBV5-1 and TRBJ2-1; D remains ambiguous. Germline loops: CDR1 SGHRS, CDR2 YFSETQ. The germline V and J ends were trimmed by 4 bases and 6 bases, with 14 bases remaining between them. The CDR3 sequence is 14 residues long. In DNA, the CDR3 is TGCGCCAGCAGCCACCTTCAACCCGGCAATGAGCAGTTCTTC. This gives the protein CASSHLQPGNEQFF.

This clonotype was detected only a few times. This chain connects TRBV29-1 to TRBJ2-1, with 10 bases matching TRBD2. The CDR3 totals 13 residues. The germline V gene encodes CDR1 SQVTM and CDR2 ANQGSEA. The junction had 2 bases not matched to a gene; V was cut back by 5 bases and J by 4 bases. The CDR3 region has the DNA TGCAGCGTTTTACTAGCGGGATACAATGAGCAGTTCTTC. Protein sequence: CSVLLAGYNEQFF.

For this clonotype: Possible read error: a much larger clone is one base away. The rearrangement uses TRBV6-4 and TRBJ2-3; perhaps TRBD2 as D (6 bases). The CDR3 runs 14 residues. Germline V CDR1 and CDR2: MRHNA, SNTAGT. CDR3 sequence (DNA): TGTGCCAGCAGTCAGGGACTGCCTCGGGATACGCGGTATTTT. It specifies CASSQGLPRDTRYF.

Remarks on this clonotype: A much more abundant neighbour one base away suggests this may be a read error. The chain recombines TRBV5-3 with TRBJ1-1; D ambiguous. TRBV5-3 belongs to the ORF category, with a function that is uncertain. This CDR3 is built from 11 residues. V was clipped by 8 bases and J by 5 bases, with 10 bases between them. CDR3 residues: CASGLYTEAFF. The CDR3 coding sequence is TGTGCCAGCGGCTTGTATACTGAAGCTTTCTTT.

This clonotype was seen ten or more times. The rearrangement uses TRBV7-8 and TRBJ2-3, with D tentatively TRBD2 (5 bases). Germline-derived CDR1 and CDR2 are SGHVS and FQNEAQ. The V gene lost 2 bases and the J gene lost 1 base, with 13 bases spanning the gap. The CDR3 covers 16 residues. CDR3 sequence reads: CASSLLGGLGTDTQYF. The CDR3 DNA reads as TGTGCCAGCAGCTTACTAGGCGGGTTGGGCACAGATACGCAGTATTTT.

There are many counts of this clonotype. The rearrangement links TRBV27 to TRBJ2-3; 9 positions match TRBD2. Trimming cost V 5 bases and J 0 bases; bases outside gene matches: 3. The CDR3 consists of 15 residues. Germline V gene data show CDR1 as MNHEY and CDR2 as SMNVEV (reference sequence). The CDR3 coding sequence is TGTGCCAGCAGTCCAAGCGGGGGGAGCACAGATACGCAGTATTTT. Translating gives CASSPSGGSTDTQYF.

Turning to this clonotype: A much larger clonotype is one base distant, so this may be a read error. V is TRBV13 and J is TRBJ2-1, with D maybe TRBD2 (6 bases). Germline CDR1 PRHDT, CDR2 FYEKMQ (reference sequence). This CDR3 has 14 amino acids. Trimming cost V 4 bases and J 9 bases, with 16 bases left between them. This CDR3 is CASSSGRRAGEQFF. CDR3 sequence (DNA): TGTGCCAGCAGCTCTGGCAGGAGGGCCGGTGAGCAGTTCTTC.

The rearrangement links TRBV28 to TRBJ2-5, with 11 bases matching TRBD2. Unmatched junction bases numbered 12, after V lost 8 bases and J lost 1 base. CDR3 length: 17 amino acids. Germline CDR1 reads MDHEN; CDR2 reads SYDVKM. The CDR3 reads CASATGLAAGAQETQYF. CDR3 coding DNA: TGTGCCAGCGCTACGGGACTAGCGGCCGGGGCCCAAGAGACCCAGTACTTC.

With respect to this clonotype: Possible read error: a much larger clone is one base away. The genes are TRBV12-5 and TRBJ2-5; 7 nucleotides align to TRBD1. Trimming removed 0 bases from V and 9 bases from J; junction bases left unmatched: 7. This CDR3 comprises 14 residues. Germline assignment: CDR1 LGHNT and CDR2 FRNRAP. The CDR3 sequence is CASGLVDRPEAQYF. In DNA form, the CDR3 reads TGTGCTAGTGGTTTGGTGGACAGGCCCGAGGCCCAGTACTTC.

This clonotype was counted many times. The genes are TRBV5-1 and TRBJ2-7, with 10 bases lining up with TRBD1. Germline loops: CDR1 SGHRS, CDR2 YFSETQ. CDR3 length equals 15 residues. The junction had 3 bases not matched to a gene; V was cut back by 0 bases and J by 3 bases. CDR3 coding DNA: TGCGCCAGCAGCTTGGTTGGGACAGGGGACTACGAGCAGTACTTC. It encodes CASSLVGTGDYEQYF.

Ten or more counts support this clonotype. DNA for the CDR3: TGTGCCAGCAGCCGGACAGGGCAGGCCTACGAGCAGTACTTC. Protein: CASSRTGQAYEQYF. The V call is TRBV7-2, the J call TRBJ2-7, with 8 positions matching TRBD1. Germline V gives CDR1 SGHTA, CDR2 FQGNSA. The V segment lost 5 bases and the J segment 2 bases; nucleotides outside the gene matches: 5. This CDR3 is 14 amino acids long.

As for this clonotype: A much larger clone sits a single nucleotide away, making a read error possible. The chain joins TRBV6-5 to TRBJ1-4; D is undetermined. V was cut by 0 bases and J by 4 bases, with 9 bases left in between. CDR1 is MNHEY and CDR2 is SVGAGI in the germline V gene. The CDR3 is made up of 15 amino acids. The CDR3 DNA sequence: TGTGCCAGCAGTTACTCGGTAGGCTTTAATGAAAAACTGTTTTTT. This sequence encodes CASSYSVGFNEKLFF.

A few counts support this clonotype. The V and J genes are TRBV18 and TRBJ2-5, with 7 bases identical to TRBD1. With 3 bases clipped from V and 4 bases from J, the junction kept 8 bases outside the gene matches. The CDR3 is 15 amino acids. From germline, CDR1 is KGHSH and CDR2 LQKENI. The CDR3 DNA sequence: TGTGCCAGCTCACCCCTCACAGGGGCCCTAGAGACCCAGTACTTC. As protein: CASSPLTGALETQYF.